The present T cell receptor (beta chain) was sequenced within a study of CD8 T cells in ankylosing spondylitis. In its sample, this clonotype was seen many times. Its antigen is currently unknown. Study-wide results and limits: There was a TCR beta motif, made of roughly eight highly homologous variants, that appeared characteristic of ankylosing spondylitis blood. As reported, disease-linked clones showed significant enrichment in matched ankylosing spondylitis synovial fluid. Disease-linked clones displayed a CD8+ phenotype and appeared relatively rarely in peripheral blood.

Germline V CDR1 and CDR2: DFQATT, SNEGSKA (reference sequence). This CDR3 comprises 14 residues. V lost 6 bases and J lost 5, with 19 bases in between. Making the TCR beta libraries involved quantitative 5'-RACE with molecular barcodes. Using its own MiXCR run on the 5' RACE reads, TCRdb lists one record per CDR3 protein. This sample has about 200,000 distinct CDR3 sequences, with roughly 6.6% found just once. The receptor was isolated from a male donor with ankylosing spondylitis. This chain connects TRBV20-1 to TRBJ1-2, with no clear D. Sequencing was done on a sample of blood, either unsorted or a sorted T cell fraction (not recorded which). In nucleotides, the CDR3 is TGCAGTGCCATCAATCGAGAGACCTATTATGGCTACACCTTC. It codes for CSAINRETYYGYTF.